A single sample is the source of the 32 T cell receptor beta chains below, sequenced in a study of blood T cell repertoires in COVID-19. Libraries were prepared by immunoSEQ multiplex PCR; TCRdb keeps only in-frame clonotypes and omits some of them. In the table there are roughly 190,000 clones, about 88% of which are singletons. The specimen was peripheral blood. The receptors originated from a woman older than 75 in a cohort sampled during active or convalescent COVID-19.

V and J are TRBV6-5 and TRBJ1-1; D possibly corresponds to TRBD1 (5 bases). CDR3 size: 14 residues. V lost 8 bases to trimming and J lost 4 bases, with 17 bases between them. CDR1 is MNHEY, CDR2 SVGAGI, per germline. The CDR3 here is CASYYGHRVTEAFF. As DNA, the CDR3 is TGTGCCAGCTATTACGGACACCGGGTCACTGAAGCTTTCTTT.

The V call is TRBV5-1, the J call TRBJ2-5; 9 bases align to TRBD1. Trimming removed 3 bases from V and 4 bases from J; junction bases left unmatched: 4. In germline, CDR1 is SGHRS, CDR2 YFSETQ. The CDR3 is 14 amino acids. For the CDR3, the DNA is TGCGCCAGCAGCTCCGGGACAGGGAGAGAGACCCAGTACTTC. This encodes CASSSGTGRETQYF. The whole variable domain, filled in from reference TRBV5-1 and TRBJ2-5, reads KAGVTQTPRYLIKTRGQQVTLSCSPISGHRSVSWYQQTPGQGLQFLFEYFSETQRNKGNFPGRFSGRQFSNSRSEMNVSTLELGDSALYLCASSSGTGRETQYFGPGTRLLVL.

This chain joins TRBV3-1 (or the pseudogene TRBV3-2) and TRBJ1-4; D might be TRBD1 (6 bases). V gave up 0 bases and J gave up 10 bases, with 21 bases separating them. Looked up from germline, CDR1 is LGHDT and CDR2 is YNNKEL (reference sequence). The CDR3 is 17 residues long. The CDR3, as DNA: TGTGCCAGCAGCCAAGATCCTATAAGCCCAGGGGCGAGAAAACTGTTTTTT. Its translation: CASSQDPISPGARKLFF.

CDR3 amino acids: CASSQGWAPRWEQYV. CDR3 DNA sequence: TGTGCCAGCAGCCAAGGGTGGGCACCCCGGTGGGAGCAGTACGTC. The chain links TRBV3-1 (or the pseudogene TRBV3-2) to TRBJ2-7; no firm D call. The germline V and J ends were trimmed by 1 base and 7 bases, with 17 bases remaining between them. The germline V gene encodes CDR1 LGHDT and CDR2 YNNKEL (reference sequence). The CDR3 runs to 15 residues.

The genes are TRBV28 and TRBJ2-2; D is uncertain. Per the germline V gene, CDR1 is MDHEN and CDR2 is SYDVKM. The V end was cut by 6 bases, the J end by 1 base, with 15 bases between. The CDR3 totals 16 residues. CDR3 sequence (DNA): TGTGCCAGCAGCATAACCGGGTTCCAGAACACCGGGGAGCTGTTTTTT. Encoded protein: CASSITGFQNTGELFF.

This clone has a single count. The genes are TRBV1 and TRBJ1-4. TRBV1 is a listed pseudogene. This CDR3 is 14 amino acids long. The CDR3 DNA follows: TGCACCAGCGACCGTCCTTCCGGGGGTGAAAAACTGTTTTTT. This encodes CTSDRPSGGEKLFF.

The chain combines TRBV10-3 with TRBJ1-4, with D unclear. Germline loops: CDR1 ENHRY, CDR2 SYGVKD. This CDR3 is 15 amino acids long. V lost 5 bases, J lost 4 bases, and 14 bases lay in between. The CDR3 protein is CAISLEGILNEKLFF. For the CDR3, the DNA is TGTGCCATCAGTCTGGAGGGAATCCTTAATGAAAAACTGTTTTTT.

V is TRBV2 and J is TRBJ1-4, with 9 bases aligning to TRBD1. V shed 7 bases, J shed 4 bases, and the junction held 7 bases outside the gene matches. The CDR3 runs 15 residues. Germline CDR1 is SNHLY and CDR2 is FYNNEI. CDR3 residues: CASTNRGQGNEKLFF. Written as DNA, the CDR3 is TGTGCCAGCACCAATCGGGGACAGGGTAATGAAAAACTGTTTTTT.

The rearrangement uses TRBV5-1 and TRBJ2-4; TRBD2 agrees at 11 bases. Germline V gives CDR1 SGHRS, CDR2 YFSETQ. This CDR3 has 16 amino acids. Trimming took 2 bases from V and 2 from J; bases not matched to a gene: 3. CDR3 sequence reads: CASSLLAGASKNIQYF. CDR3 DNA sequence: TGCGCCAGCAGCTTACTAGCGGGAGCTTCCAAAAACATTCAGTACTTC. The full variable domain, its missing parts supplied by reference TRBV5-1 and TRBJ2-4, is KAGVTQTPRYLIKTRGQQVTLSCSPISGHRSVSWYQQTPGQGLQFLFEYFSETQRNKGNFPGRFSGRQFSNSRSEMNVSTLELGDSALYLCASSLLAGASKNIQYFGAGTRLSVL.

This chain connects TRBV28 to TRBJ1-4, with TRBD1 matching over 11 bases. V was pared by 8 bases and J by 8 bases, with 4 bases of the junction left unmatched. The V gene's germline CDR1 is MDHEN and CDR2 SYDVKM. The CDR3 is 13 amino acids. CDR3 loop: CASRTGGAEKLFF. In DNA form, the CDR3 reads TGTGCCAGCCGGACAGGGGGCGCCGAAAAACTGTTTTTT.

J is TRBJ1-5 and V is TRBV6-6; TRBD1 aligns across 7 bases. The V gene's germline CDR1 is MNHNY and CDR2 SVGAGI (reference sequence). V dropped 6 bases and J dropped 3; count of bases not matched to a gene: 11. The CDR3 is 16 residues long. CDR3 bases: TGTGCCAGCAGGGGGAGAGGGACAGATAACAATCAGCCCCAGCATTTT. Protein sequence: CASRGRGTDNNQPQHF.

J is TRBJ1-6 and V is TRBV3-1 (or the pseudogene TRBV3-2), with 8 bases lining up with TRBD1. V lost 4 bases and J lost 8; bases outside the gene matches: 4. The CDR3 extends over 14 amino acids. Germline V gene lookup returns CDR1 LGHDT and CDR2 YNNKEL (reference sequence). The CDR3 loop is CASSPTGVYSPLHF. The CDR3, as DNA: TGTGCCAGCAGCCCGACAGGGGTTTATTCACCCCTCCACTTT.

The V gene is TRBV27, the J gene TRBJ2-4, with D unclear. Germline values: CDR1 MNHEY, CDR2 SMNVEV (reference sequence). V lost 0 bases to trimming and J lost 4 bases, with 13 bases between them. This CDR3 has 16 amino acids. CDR3 loop: CASSLSVPDRKNIQYF. The CDR3 DNA reads TGTGCCAGCAGTTTATCAGTTCCAGATCGAAAAAACATTCAGTACTTC.

This clone was observed once. Within the sample, other DNA sequences also encode this same CDR3. The chain carries TRBV5-1 and TRBJ2-2; D is unresolved. Trimming pared 0 bases from V and 2 bases from J, leaving 8 bases between. The CDR3 has 15 residues. Germline V gene sequence: CDR1 SGHRS, CDR2 YFSETQ. CDR3 DNA: TGCGCCAGCAGCTTGGACTCCCCCAACACCGGGGAGCTGTTTTTT. Its protein is CASSLDSPNTGELFF.

The count of this clone is one. The rearrangement uses TRBV3-1 (or the pseudogene TRBV3-2) and TRBJ1-6; 9 nucleotides line up with TRBD1. Germline assignment: CDR1 LGHDT and CDR2 YNNKEL (reference sequence). The CDR3 consists of 16 residues. V was pared by 5 bases and J by 8 bases, with 10 bases of the junction left unmatched. The CDR3 nucleotides are TGTGCCAGCAGCTATAGGCGGACAGGGGAGGATTCACCCCTCCACTTT. It translates to CASSYRRTGEDSPLHF.

V and J are TRBV6-1 and TRBJ1-4, with unresolved D. CDR3 length: 13 residues. V was trimmed by 1 base and J by 6 bases, leaving 6 bases between them. Germline-derived CDR1 and CDR2 are MNHNS and SASEGT. CDR3 loop: CASSEGRDEKLFF. In DNA, the CDR3 is TGTGCCAGCAGTGAAGGCCGGGATGAAAAACTGTTTTTT.

The rearrangement joins TRBV9 to TRBJ1-1; no definite D call. CDR3 length equals 14 residues. Deletions cut 4 bases from V and 4 bases from J, with 14 bases between. From germline, CDR1 is SGDLS and CDR2 YYNGEE. Here the CDR3 reads CASSPLTTGTEAFF. As DNA, the CDR3 is TGTGCCAGCAGCCCCTTGACGACGGGCACTGAAGCTTTCTTT.

This chain uses TRBV20-1 with TRBJ2-2; 7 bases match TRBD2. Germline V CDR1 and CDR2: DFQATT, SNEGSKA (reference sequence). There are 14 residues in the CDR3. V dropped 3 bases and J dropped 2; count of bases not matched to a gene: 3. The CDR3 DNA follows: TGCAGTGCTAGTGGGACTACTAACACCGGGGAGCTGTTTTTT. Translation gives CSASGTTNTGELFF.

The chain joins TRBV5-1 to TRBJ1-1, with D possibly being TRBD1 (5 bases). The CDR3 length is 19 residues. V was clipped by 0 bases and J by 0 bases, with 21 bases between them. From germline, CDR1 is SGHRS and CDR2 YFSETQ. The DNA for the CDR3 is TGCGCCAGCAGCTTGGGGCTTCTCCGGACGGGACTAATGAACACTGAAGCTTTCTTT. This codes for CASSLGLLRTGLMNTEAFF.

Note on this clone: This CDR3 is also generated by other DNA sequences in the sample. V is TRBV7-9 and J is TRBJ1-1, with D possibly matching TRBD1 (5 bases). V was trimmed by 4 bases and J by 5 bases, leaving 8 bases between them. Germline CDR1 SEHNR, CDR2 FQNEAQ (reference sequence). CDR3 length: 12 amino acids. CDR3 sequence reads: CASSSPGTEAFF. The CDR3, as DNA: TGTGCCAGCAGCTCTCCAGGGACTGAAGCTTTCTTT.

V and J are TRBV5-1 and TRBJ2-5; 10 nucleotides line up with TRBD2. The length of the CDR3 is 15 residues. The J segment lost 4 bases and the V segment lost 0 bases, leaving 3 bases of the junction unmatched. Germline V gives CDR1 SGHRS, CDR2 YFSETQ. The CDR3 sequence: CASSLVAGGGETQYF. The CDR3 coding sequence is TGCGCCAGCAGCTTGGTAGCGGGAGGCGGAGAGACCCAGTACTTC. The variable domain in full, completed from reference TRBV5-1 and TRBJ2-5, reads KAGVTQTPRYLIKTRGQQVTLSCSPISGHRSVSWYQQTPGQGLQFLFEYFSETQRNKGNFPGRFSGRQFSNSRSEMNVSTLELGDSALYLCASSLVAGGGETQYFGPGTRLLVL.

V and J are TRBV5-1 and TRBJ1-4; maybe TRBD1 (6 bases). The CDR3 loop spans 14 amino acids. Trimming removed 2 bases at V and 7 bases at J, with 12 bases between. Germline values: CDR1 SGHRS, CDR2 YFSETQ. CDR3 residues: CASSLGQPTEKLFF. The CDR3 DNA reads TGCGCCAGCAGCTTAGGACAGCCGACTGAAAAACTGTTTTTT.

The gene calls are TRBV7-9 and TRBJ1-5, with D maybe TRBD1 (5 bases). Germline assignment: CDR1 SEHNR and CDR2 FQNEAQ (reference sequence). The CDR3 covers 15 residues. Deletions cut 3 bases from V and 2 bases from J, with 11 bases between. The DNA for the CDR3 is TGTGCCAGCAGCTTTGGCGCAGGGCGCAATCAGCCCCAGCATTTT. The encoded protein is CASSFGAGRNQPQHF. The whole variable domain, filled in from reference TRBV7-9 and TRBJ1-5, reads DTGVSQNPRHKITKRGQNVTFRCDPISEHNRLYWYRQTLGQGPEFLTYFQNEAQLEKSRLLSDRFSAERPKGSFSTLEIQRTEQGDSAMYLCASSFGAGRNQPQHFGDGTRLSIL.

CDR3 coding DNA: TGCAGCGCCCTAGGGGGGGTGAACACTGAAGCTTTCTTT. Encoded protein: CSALGGVNTEAFF. The V call is TRBV29-1, the J call TRBJ1-1; possibly TRBD1 for D (6 bases). The germline CDR1 and CDR2 sequences are SQVTM and ANQGSEA. This CDR3 is 13 amino acids long. V lost 7 bases, J lost 0 bases, and 12 bases lay in between.

This chain joins TRBV4-1 and TRBJ2-4; 12 nucleotides align to TRBD2. The junction had 5 bases not matched to a gene; V was cut back by 2 bases and J by 0 bases. The germline gives CDR1 MGHRA, CDR2 YSYEKL. The CDR3 spans 18 residues. DNA of the CDR3: TGCGCCAGCAGCCAACCCACTAGCGGGGGGATAGCCAAAAACATTCAGTACTTC. It codes for CASSQPTSGGIAKNIQYF.

CDR3 sequence reads: CAWSVQIRGTRPSGNTIYF. As DNA, the CDR3 is TGTGCCTGGAGTGTACAAATACGGGGTACACGGCCGTCTGGAAACACCATATATTTT. This rearrangement joins TRBV30 to TRBJ1-3; D call uncertain. The CDR3 loop spans 19 amino acids. V was pared by 0 bases and J by 1 base, with 22 bases between. Looked up from germline, CDR1 is GTSNPN and CDR2 is SVGIG (reference sequence).

The chain recombines TRBV4-1 with TRBJ2-1, with TRBD2 matching 8 bases. The V segment lost 1 base and the J segment 3 bases; nucleotides outside the gene matches: 2. CDR1 and CDR2 (germline): MGHRA, YSYEKL. The CDR3 length is 15 residues. CDR3 in DNA: TGCGCCAGCAGCCAAGTACTAGCGGACTACAATGAGCAGTTCTTC. It yields the protein CASSQVLADYNEQFF.

V usage is TRBV2 and J usage is TRBJ1-2, with D perhaps TRBD1 (6 bases). The V gene's germline CDR1 is SNHLY and CDR2 FYNNEI. The CDR3 extends over 13 amino acids. V was trimmed by 4 bases and J by 4 bases, leaving 10 bases between them. CDR3 bases: TGTGCCAGCAGTGCCCGGGACACCTATGGCTACACCTTC. It yields the protein CASSARDTYGYTF.

The CDR3 reads CASSLGGGGFNEQFF. CDR3 DNA: TGCGCCAGCAGCTTAGGTGGCGGGGGGTTTAATGAGCAGTTCTTC. The chain combines TRBV5-1 with TRBJ2-1; 8 positions agree with TRBD2. V dropped 2 bases and J dropped 7; count of bases not matched to a gene: 8. This CDR3 comprises 15 residues. Germline V gene lookup returns CDR1 SGHRS and CDR2 YFSETQ.

This clone was detected a few times. V gene TRBV20-1 combines with J gene TRBJ2-5, with 7 bases lining up with TRBD2. CDR1 and CDR2 from the germline V gene are DFQATT and SNEGSKA (reference sequence). The CDR3 runs 13 residues. Trimming at V came to 3 bases and at J to 2 bases, leaving 3 bases not matched to a gene. CDR3 nucleotide sequence: TGCAGTGCTAGTACGGGAGGACAAGAGACCCAGTACTTC. Its translation: CSASTGGQETQYF.

The V call is TRBV28, the J call TRBJ2-2, with 8 bases identical to TRBD1. The ends lost 5 bases at V and 6 bases at J; junction bases unmatched: 5. Looked up from germline, CDR1 is MDHEN and CDR2 is SYDVKM. This CDR3 is 14 amino acids long. CDR3 residues: CASSRTGSAGELFF. The CDR3 coding sequence is TGTGCCAGCAGTAGGACAGGGTCGGCCGGGGAGCTGTTTTTT.

This chain connects TRBV6-1 to TRBJ1-5, with TRBD1 matching 8 bases. The CDR3 contains 17 residues. Germline V gene data show CDR1 as MNHNS and CDR2 as SASEGT. V lost 1 base, J lost 1 base, and 6 bases stayed unmatched. CDR3 coding DNA: TGTGCCAGCAGTGAAGGCCGGGACAGGCTGAGCAATCAGCCCCAGCATTTT. Residues: CASSEGRDRLSNQPQHF.